Listed below are T cell receptor beta chains from one sample, sequenced in a study of OX40 agonist ivuxolimab in advanced cancers. Libraries were prepared by immunoSEQ multiplex PCR; TCRdb keeps only in-frame clonotypes and omits some of them. The repertoire consists of more than 65,000 clones, with roughly 94% occurring once and the leading ten covering around 16%. The input for sequencing was CD4+ or CD8+ T cells sorted from blood, taken in a trial of the OX40 agonist ivuxolimab. All receptors derive from an adult with an advanced solid tumor such as melanoma, head and neck, liver or kidney cancer. Both conserved end residues are part of each CDR3. D genes are given only for firm matches. A clone size is listed for some rows: how often the clone was seen (once, few, many), or a class if it is expanded.

v_gene: TRBV13; j_gene: TRBJ2-2; d_gene: NA; abundance: NA; CDR3aa: CASSPRGGVTGELFF; CDR3nt: TGTGCCAGCAGCCCGAGAGGGGGAGTTACCGGGGAGCTGTTTTTT
v_gene: TRBV27; j_gene: TRBJ2-1; d_gene: NA; abundance: NA; CDR3aa: CASSHTLHNEQFF; CDR3nt: TGTGCCAGCAGTCACACACTACACAATGAGCAGTTCTTC
v_gene: TRBV4-2; j_gene: TRBJ1-5; d_gene: TRBD1; abundance: NA; CDR3aa: CASSPTGGSNQPQHF; CDR3nt: TGTGCCAGCAGCCCGACAGGGGGAAGCAATCAGCCCCAGCATTTT
v_gene: TRBV11-3; j_gene: TRBJ2-7; d_gene: NA; abundance: NA; CDR3aa: CASSLIGSGDEQYF; CDR3nt: TGTGCCAGCAGCTTAATAGGGTCGGGGGACGAGCAGTACTTC
v_gene: TRBV2; j_gene: TRBJ2-3; d_gene: NA; abundance: NA; CDR3aa: CASSEATGGITDTQYF; CDR3nt: TGTGCCAGCAGTGAAGCGACGGGGGGCATAACAGATACGCAGTATTTT
v_gene: TRBV30; j_gene: TRBJ1-1; d_gene: NA; abundance: NA; CDR3aa: CAWSVLGRENNEAFF; CDR3nt: TGTGCCTGGAGTGTACTCGGCAGGGAAAATAATGAAGCTTTCTTT
v_gene: TRBV5-6; j_gene: TRBJ1-1; d_gene: TRBD1; abundance: once; CDR3aa: CASSSPSGTGNTEAFF; CDR3nt: TGTGCCAGCAGCTCACCATCCGGGACAGGGAACACTGAAGCTTTCTTT
v_gene: TRBV5-1; j_gene: TRBJ2-5; d_gene: NA; abundance: NA; CDR3aa: CASTRLGIKETQYF; CDR3nt: TGCGCCAGCACCCGTCTCGGGATCAAAGAGACCCAGTACTTC
v_gene: TRBV2; j_gene: TRBJ2-1; d_gene: NA; abundance: NA; CDR3aa: CASSDSGRYNEQFF; CDR3nt: TGTGCCAGCAGTGATTCGGGCCGCTACAATGAGCAGTTCTTC
v_gene: TRBV19; j_gene: TRBJ1-2; d_gene: NA; abundance: NA; CDR3aa: CASSIWARDSYGYTF; CDR3nt: TGTGCCAGTAGTATATGGGCCAGGGACTCCTATGGCTACACCTTC
v_gene: TRBV7-8; j_gene: TRBJ2-5; d_gene: TRBD2; abundance: NA; CDR3aa: CASSSERGGRKTQYF; CDR3nt: TGTGCCAGCAGCTCCGAGCGGGGGGGCCGAAAGACCCAGTACTTC
v_gene: TRBV4-1; j_gene: TRBJ1-5; d_gene: NA; abundance: NA; CDR3aa: CASSQTPGHYSNQPQHF; CDR3nt: TGCGCCAGCAGCCAGACACCGGGACACTATAGCAATCAGCCCCAGCATTTT
v_gene: TRBV4-3; j_gene: TRBJ1-2; d_gene: NA; abundance: NA; CDR3aa: CASSQFKGSYGYTF; CDR3nt: TGCGCCAGCAGCCAATTCAAAGGATCCTATGGCTACACCTTC
v_gene: TRBV27; j_gene: TRBJ2-3; d_gene: NA; abundance: NA; CDR3aa: CASSSYGPMSTDTQYF; CDR3nt: TGTGCCAGCAGTTCCTATGGCCCTATGAGCACAGATACGCAGTATTTT
v_gene: TRBV19; j_gene: TRBJ1-1; d_gene: NA; abundance: NA; CDR3aa: CATTDGPTEAFF; CDR3nt: TGTGCCACCACCGACGGCCCTACTGAAGCTTTCTTT
v_gene: TRBV29-1; j_gene: TRBJ2-5; d_gene: TRBD2; abundance: NA; CDR3aa: CSVDGPLVAGDETQYF; CDR3nt: TGCAGCGTTGATGGGCCCCTAGTAGCGGGAGACGAGACCCAGTACTTC
v_gene: TRBV7-9; j_gene: TRBJ2-7; d_gene: NA; abundance: NA; CDR3aa: CASSFRTPGEQYF; CDR3nt: TGTGCCAGCAGCTTCCGGACACCGGGGGAGCAGTACTTC
v_gene: TRBV27; j_gene: TRBJ2-1; d_gene: NA; abundance: NA; CDR3aa: CASSRGPSSYNEQFF; CDR3nt: TGTGCCAGCTCCCGCGGCCCTTCATCCTACAATGAGCAGTTCTTC
v_gene: TRBV5-4; j_gene: TRBJ1-1; d_gene: TRBD1; abundance: NA; CDR3aa: CASSDQGAEAFF; CDR3nt: TGTGCCAGCAGCGACCAGGGGGCTGAAGCTTTCTTT
v_gene: TRBV9; j_gene: TRBJ1-6; d_gene: NA; abundance: NA; CDR3aa: CASSPSQVSSYNSPLHF; CDR3nt: TGTGCCAGCAGCCCGAGTCAGGTTAGCTCCTATAATTCACCCCTCCACTTT
v_gene: TRBV7-9; j_gene: TRBJ2-7; d_gene: NA; abundance: NA; CDR3aa: CASAKTLLVYEQYF; CDR3nt: TGTGCCAGCGCAAAGACCCTTTTGGTTTACGAGCAGTACTTC
v_gene: TRBV9; j_gene: TRBJ1-1; d_gene: NA; abundance: NA; CDR3aa: CASSVEEGRNTEAFF; CDR3nt: TGTGCCAGCAGCGTAGAGGAAGGGAGGAACACTGAAGCTTTCTTT
v_gene: TRBV9; j_gene: TRBJ2-5; d_gene: TRBD1; abundance: NA; CDR3aa: CASSERDRGAPQTQYF; CDR3nt: TGTGCCAGCAGCGAGAGAGACAGGGGCGCCCCACAGACCCAGTACTTC
v_gene: TRBV4-3; j_gene: TRBJ1-2; d_gene: NA; abundance: NA; CDR3aa: CASSQVGYGYTF; CDR3nt: TGCGCCAGCAGCCAAGTCGGGTATGGCTACACCTTC
v_gene: TRBV19; j_gene: TRBJ2-7; d_gene: NA; abundance: NA; CDR3aa: CASSISAGAPPYEQYF; CDR3nt: TGTGCCAGTAGTATCTCGGCGGGGGCCCCCCCCTACGAGCAGTACTTC
v_gene: TRBV9; j_gene: TRBJ2-2; d_gene: NA; abundance: NA; CDR3aa: CASSVELADTGELFF; CDR3nt: TGTGCCAGCAGCGTAGAGTTGGCCGACACCGGGGAGCTGTTTTTT
v_gene: TRBV11-2; j_gene: TRBJ1-2; d_gene: TRBD1; abundance: NA; CDR3aa: CASSLVGQGLYGYTF; CDR3nt: TGTGCCAGCAGCTTAGTAGGACAGGGCTTATATGGCTACACCTTC
v_gene: TRBV7-6; j_gene: TRBJ2-7; d_gene: NA; abundance: NA; CDR3aa: CASSLEAFGTFHEQYF; CDR3nt: TGTGCCAGCAGCTTAGAGGCTTTTGGGACATTCCACGAGCAGTACTTC
v_gene: TRBV29-1; j_gene: TRBJ1-2; d_gene: NA; abundance: once; CDR3aa: CSSGGDYGYTF; CDR3nt: TGCAGCTCCGGGGGCGACTATGGCTACACCTTC
v_gene: TRBV7-6; j_gene: TRBJ2-1; d_gene: NA; abundance: once; CDR3aa: CASSLSASDAYNEQFF; CDR3nt: TGTGCCAGCAGCTTGTCGGCTAGCGACGCCTACAATGAGCAGTTCTTC
v_gene: TRBV19; j_gene: TRBJ2-2; d_gene: TRBD1; abundance: NA; CDR3aa: CASNTGGRAEELFF; CDR3nt: TGTGCCAGTAATACAGGGGGCAGGGCCGAGGAGCTGTTTTTT
v_gene: TRBV6-5; j_gene: TRBJ2-7; d_gene: NA; abundance: NA; CDR3aa: CASNLGAGATEQYF; CDR3nt: TGTGCCAGCAACTTAGGGGCAGGGGCAACCGAGCAGTACTTC
v_gene: TRBV28; j_gene: TRBJ1-5; d_gene: NA; abundance: NA; CDR3aa: CASSLPTYDNQPQHF; CDR3nt: TGTGCCAGCAGTTTGCCCACTTATGACAATCAGCCCCAGCATTTT
v_gene: TRBV4-1; j_gene: TRBJ2-7; d_gene: NA; abundance: NA; CDR3aa: CASSQEEGYEQYF; CDR3nt: TGCGCCAGCAGCCAAGAGGAGGGTTACGAGCAGTACTTC
v_gene: TRBV5-4; j_gene: TRBJ2-3; d_gene: NA; abundance: NA; CDR3aa: CASSLAVLVGKDTQYF; CDR3nt: TGTGCCAGCAGCTTGGCGGTCTTAGTAGGCAAAGATACGCAGTATTTT
v_gene: TRBV6-5; j_gene: TRBJ2-7; d_gene: NA; abundance: once; CDR3aa: CASSYADINYEQYF; CDR3nt: TGTGCCAGCAGTTACGCGGACATCAACTACGAGCAGTACTTC
v_gene: TRBV7-3; j_gene: TRBJ2-3; d_gene: NA; abundance: NA; CDR3aa: CASSFMAGLETDTQYF; CDR3nt: TGTGCCAGCAGCTTTATGGCGGGCCTGGAGACCGATACGCAGTATTTT
v_gene: TRBV7-7; j_gene: TRBJ2-3; d_gene: TRBD1; abundance: NA; CDR3aa: CASSLAQGADTQYF; CDR3nt: TGTGCTAGCAGCTTAGCCCAGGGGGCGGATACGCAGTATTTT
v_gene: TRBV19; j_gene: TRBJ1-1; d_gene: NA; abundance: NA; CDR3aa: CASSPPSQNTEAFF; CDR3nt: TGTGCCAGTAGTCCCCCGTCGCAGAACACTGAAGCTTTCTTT